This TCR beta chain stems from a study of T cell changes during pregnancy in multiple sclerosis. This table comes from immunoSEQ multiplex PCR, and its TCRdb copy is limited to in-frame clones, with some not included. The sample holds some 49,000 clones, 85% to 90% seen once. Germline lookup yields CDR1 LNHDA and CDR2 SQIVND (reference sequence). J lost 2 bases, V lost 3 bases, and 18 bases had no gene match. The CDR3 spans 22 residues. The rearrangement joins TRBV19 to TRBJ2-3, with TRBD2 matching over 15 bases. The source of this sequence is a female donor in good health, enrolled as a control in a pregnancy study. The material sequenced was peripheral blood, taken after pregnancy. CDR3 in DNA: TGTGCCAGTAGTATGTTGTGGGGACAGGGGACTAGCGGGAGGCCATTCACAGATACGCAGTATTTT. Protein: CASSMLWGQGTSGRPFTDTQYF.